Each of the 10 T cell receptor beta chains below was sequenced from the same sample in a study of blood T cell repertoires in COVID-19 (dated by TCRdb to the early 2020s). The library was generated by the immunoSEQ multiplex PCR assay. The table comes from immuneACCESS by way of TCRdb, which keeps in-frame sequences with V and J called. Part of the clones is missing from these tables; in studies checked, under half for an unresolved V gene and the rest for unknown reasons. This sample comprises fewer than 55,000 clones, over 80% of them detected only once. Around 1.6% of the sample comes from the top ten. The source material was peripheral blood. The source of these receptors is a man aged 50 to 59 with acute or convalescent COVID-19.

The chain joins TRBV30 to TRBJ1-6; no reliable D call. The CDR3 sequence is 13 residues long. Germline values: CDR1 GTSNPN, CDR2 SVGIG (reference sequence). The V and J ends lost 3 bases and 2 bases respectively, with 5 bases between them. CDR3 sequence reads: CAWRQAYNSPLHF. CDR3 DNA: TGTGCCTGGAGACAAGCCTATAATTCACCCCTCCACTTT.

The V call is TRBV6-2 or TRBV6-3, the J call TRBJ2-1, with D perhaps matching TRBD2 (5 bases). The V gene lost 6 bases and the J gene lost 12 bases, with 21 bases spanning the gap. The CDR3 consists of 14 residues. CDR1 MNHEY and CDR2 SVGEGT come from the germline V gene. The CDR3 sequence is CASSIGSGSVRQFF. CDR3 DNA: TGTGCCAGCAGCATAGGATCGGGGTCGGTCAGGCAGTTCTTC.

This clone occurred once. The V and J genes are TRBV9 and TRBJ2-1; 11 bases agree with TRBD1. This CDR3 is 15 amino acids long. The ends lost 1 base at V and 6 bases at J; junction bases unmatched: 3. CDR1 is SGDLS, CDR2 YYNGEE, per germline. The CDR3 DNA reads as TGTGCCAGCAGCGTAAGGGACAGGGGGTTCAATGAGCAGTTCTTC. Its translation: CASSVRDRGFNEQFF.

The chain couples TRBV4-2 to TRBJ2-7, with 10 bases aligning to TRBD2. CDR3 size: 14 residues. Germline V lookup: CDR1 LGHNA, CDR2 YNFKEQ. V lost 4 bases to trimming and J lost 3 bases; unmatched junction nucleotides: 3. The CDR3 sequence: CASSPTSGYYEQYF. In DNA form, the CDR3 reads TGTGCCAGCAGCCCGACTAGCGGGTACTACGAGCAGTACTTC.

The chain is built from TRBV7-9 and TRBJ2-1, with 10 bases lining up with TRBD2. Germline V CDR1 and CDR2: SEHNR, FQNEAQ (reference sequence). V trimming: 3 bases; J trimming: 10 bases; junction bases outside the gene matches: 9. The CDR3 sequence is 15 residues long. The CDR3 DNA follows: TGTGCCAGCAGCTTTCTCCAACTAGCGGGACAAGAGCAGTTCTTC. It specifies CASSFLQLAGQEQFF.

The rearrangement joins TRBV7-9 to TRBJ2-7, with a tentative D call TRBD1 (5 bases). Germline CDR1 SEHNR, CDR2 FQNEAQ (reference sequence). This CDR3 has 14 amino acids. The V end lost 5 bases, the J end lost 6 bases, and 17 bases lay between the germline ends. CDR3 coding DNA: TGTGCCAGCAGCAAGGACATGAATAGTGGCGAGCAGTACTTC. Translating it yields CASSKDMNSGEQYF.

This chain links TRBV11-2 with TRBJ1-1; D is perhaps TRBD1 (5 bases). Germline V lookup: CDR1 SGHAT, CDR2 FQNNGV. This CDR3 region has 13 residues. The V gene lost 1 base and the J gene lost 4 bases, with 7 bases spanning the gap. This CDR3 is CASSLGQITEAFF. The CDR3 DNA reads TGTGCCAGCAGCTTAGGACAGATCACTGAAGCTTTCTTT.

V and J are TRBV12-5 and TRBJ2-3, with D uncertain. V shed 7 bases and J shed 0 bases, with 8 bases lying between them. From germline, CDR1 is LGHNT and CDR2 FRNRAP. The length of the CDR3 is 13 residues. CDR3 sequence reads: CASATASTDTQYF. In nucleotides, the CDR3 is TGTGCTAGTGCCACTGCGAGCACAGATACGCAGTATTTT.

This clone was seen just once. This chain links TRBV19 with TRBJ2-6; TRBD2 matches 7 bases. In germline, CDR1 is LNHDA, CDR2 SQIVND (reference sequence). Trimming took 3 bases from V and 3 from J; bases not matched to a gene: 2. The CDR3 spans 15 residues. In DNA form, the CDR3 reads TGTGCCAGTAGTATTACGGGAGGTGGGGCCAACGTCCTGACTTTC. It encodes CASSITGGGANVLTF.

The chain carries TRBV18 and TRBJ2-7; tentatively, D is TRBD2 (5 bases). Looked up from germline, CDR1 is KGHSH and CDR2 is LQKENI. V was trimmed by 3 bases and J by 5 bases, leaving 11 bases between them. The CDR3 spans 13 residues. DNA of the CDR3: TGTGCCAGCTCACCCTCGTTCGGGGACGAGCAGTACTTC. Encoded protein: CASSPSFGDEQYF.